This T cell receptor beta chain was observed in a study of PD-1 blockade in classical Hodgkin lymphoma. The assay was immunoSEQ multiplex PCR, and TCRdb's table has in-frame clones only and misses some. The table has about 28,000 clones, approximately 87% seen once; the top ten hold 20% to 25%. Study-level results: The drivers behind the repertoire differences, possibly disease activity or prior therapy, remain undefined. TCR diversity rose significantly by C4D1 in CD4+ but not CD8+ cells. Baseline diversity was lower in partial responders and progressors than complete responders.

As for this clone: What it binds is not known.

Relapse was seen in all patients after autologous stem cell transplantation, and brentuximab vedotin exposure was variable. Responses achieved at best were complete response, partial response or progressive disease. Germline V gene sequence: CDR1 SGHTA, CDR2 FQGTGA. The V segment lost 5 bases and the J segment 2 bases; nucleotides outside the gene matches: 5. The CDR3 has 15 amino acids. This rearrangement joins TRBV7-3 to TRBJ2-1, with 8 bases identical to TRBD1. This sequence originates from a human donor with classical Hodgkin lymphoma. The sequences come from peripheral blood mononuclear cells (PBMCs), collected before the second cycle of nivolumab. CDR3 DNA: TGTGCCAGCAGCCTGGACAGGGATACCTACAATGAGCAGTTCTTC. It codes for CASSLDRDTYNEQFF.